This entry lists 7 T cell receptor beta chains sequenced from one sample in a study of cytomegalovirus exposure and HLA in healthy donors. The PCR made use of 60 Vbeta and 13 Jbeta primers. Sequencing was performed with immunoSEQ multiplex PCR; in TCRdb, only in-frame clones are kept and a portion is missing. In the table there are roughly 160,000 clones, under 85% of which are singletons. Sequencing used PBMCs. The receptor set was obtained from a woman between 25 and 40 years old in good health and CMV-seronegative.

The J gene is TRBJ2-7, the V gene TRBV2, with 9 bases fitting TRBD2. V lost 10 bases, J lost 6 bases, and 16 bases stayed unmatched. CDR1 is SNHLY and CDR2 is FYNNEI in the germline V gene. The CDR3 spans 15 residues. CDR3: CATRGLAGRLGEQYF. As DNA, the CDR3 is TGTGCCACCCGGGGGCTAGCGGGGAGACTCGGCGAGCAGTACTTC.

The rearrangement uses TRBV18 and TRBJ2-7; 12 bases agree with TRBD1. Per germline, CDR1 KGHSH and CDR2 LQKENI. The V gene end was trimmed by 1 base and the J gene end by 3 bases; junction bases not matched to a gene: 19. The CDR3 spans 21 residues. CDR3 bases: TGTGCCAGCTCACCACGGGGGTCGACGGGACAGGGGGCTATAAATTTCTACGAGCAGTACTTC. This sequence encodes CASSPRGSTGQGAINFYEQYF.

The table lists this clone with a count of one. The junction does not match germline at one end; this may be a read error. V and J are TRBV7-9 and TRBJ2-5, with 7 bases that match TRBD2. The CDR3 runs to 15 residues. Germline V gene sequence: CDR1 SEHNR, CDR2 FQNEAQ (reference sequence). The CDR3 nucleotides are TGTTCCAGCAGCTACAGCGGGACCCGACAAGAGACCCAGTACTTC. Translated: CSSSYSGTRQETQYF. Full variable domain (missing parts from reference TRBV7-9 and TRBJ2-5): DTGVSQNPRHKITKRGQNVTFRCDPISEHNRLYWYRQTLGQGPEFLTYFQNEAQLEKSRLLSDRFSAERPKGSFSTLEIQRTEQGDSAMYLCSSSYSGTRQETQYFGPGTRLLVL.

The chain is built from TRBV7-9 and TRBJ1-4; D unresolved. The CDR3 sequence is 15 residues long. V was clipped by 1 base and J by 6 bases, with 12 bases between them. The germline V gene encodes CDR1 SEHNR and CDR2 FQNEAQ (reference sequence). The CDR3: CASSLGPQQDEKLFF. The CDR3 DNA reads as TGTGCCAGCAGCTTAGGCCCGCAGCAGGATGAAAAACTGTTTTTT.

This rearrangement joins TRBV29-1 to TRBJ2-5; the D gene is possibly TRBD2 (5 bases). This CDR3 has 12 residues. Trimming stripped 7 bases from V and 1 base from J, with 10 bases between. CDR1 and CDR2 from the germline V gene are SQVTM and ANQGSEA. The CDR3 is CSGGRAQETQYF. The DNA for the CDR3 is TGCAGCGGAGGGAGAGCCCAAGAGACCCAGTACTTC.

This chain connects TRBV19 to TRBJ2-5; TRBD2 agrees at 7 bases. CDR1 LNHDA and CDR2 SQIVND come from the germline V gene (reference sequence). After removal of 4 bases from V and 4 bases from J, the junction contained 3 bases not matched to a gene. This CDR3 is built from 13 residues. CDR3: CASSRGGSETQYF. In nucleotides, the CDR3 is TGTGCCAGTAGTAGGGGGGGTTCAGAGACCCAGTACTTC.

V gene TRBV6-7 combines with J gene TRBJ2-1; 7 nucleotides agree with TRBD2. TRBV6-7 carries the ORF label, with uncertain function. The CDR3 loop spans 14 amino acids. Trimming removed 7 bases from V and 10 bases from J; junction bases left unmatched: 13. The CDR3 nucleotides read TGTGCCAGCAACGCCAGAGGACCGCGGGGGGAGCAGTTCTTC. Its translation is CASNARGPRGEQFF.